Sequencing of this T cell receptor (beta chain) was carried out in a study of blood T cell repertoires in COVID-19. Study-level information: Whether acute or convalescent, the COVID-19 samples came from the United States, Italy and Spain.

As processed by the authors: Amplification from reference gene primers served as the basis for estimated nucleated cell counts. Clones were sequenced by immunoSEQ multiplex PCR, and TCRdb holds only the in-frame ones, with some missing. The DNA gave D and trimming, while V, J and clone size come from that table. Among roughly 71,000 clones, around 86% were seen once, and the ten largest hold roughly 2%. The CDR3 spans 16 residues. V lost 1 base and J lost 6, with 19 bases in between. The germline gives CDR1 GTSNPN, CDR2 SVGIG (reference sequence). This chain connects TRBV30 to TRBJ1-5; D gene unclear. This clonotype was sampled from a man between 25 and 39 years old with acute or convalescent COVID-19. Sequenced: peripheral blood. CDR3 in amino acids: CAWSAYGDVWPQPQHF. CDR3 sequence (DNA): TGTGCCTGGAGTGCATACGGAGATGTATGGCCTCAGCCCCAGCATTTT.